A single sample is the source of the 31 T cell receptor beta chains below, sequenced in a study of cytomegalovirus exposure and HLA in healthy donors. 13 Jbeta primers and 60 Vbeta primers were used for the PCR. Method: immunoSEQ multiplex PCR; TCRdb's copy keeps in-frame clones and lacks some. Here the sample spans just over 150,000 clones, approximately 84% being singletons. Sequencing was performed on PBMCs. The receptor source for this set is a man aged 18 to 30 in good health and CMV-seropositive.

This clone came up once. This chain links TRBV5-1 with TRBJ1-2, with TRBD1 matching over 9 bases. J lost 5 bases, V lost 4 bases, and 6 bases had no gene match. Germline CDR1 is SGHRS and CDR2 is YFSETQ. The length of the CDR3 is 14 residues. Here the CDR3 reads CASSPGQGIYGYTF. The CDR3 nucleotides read TGCGCCAGCAGCCCGGGACAGGGAATTTATGGCTACACCTTC.

The V gene is TRBV7-3, the J gene TRBJ2-3; 12 bases are shared with TRBD2. V lost 5 bases to trimming and J lost 6 bases; unmatched junction nucleotides: 6. Looked up from germline, CDR1 is SGHTA and CDR2 is FQGTGA. The CDR3 sequence is 15 residues long. The CDR3 loop reads CASSALAGGRDTQYF. The CDR3 bases are TGTGCCAGCAGCGCTCTAGCGGGGGGGCGGGATACGCAGTATTTT.

This rearrangement joins TRBV7-2 to TRBJ2-7; 8 bases match TRBD1. After removal of 4 bases from V and 4 bases from J, the junction contained 6 bases not matched to a gene. CDR1 and CDR2 (germline): SGHTA, FQGNSA. This CDR3 spans 14 amino acids. This CDR3 reads CASSSYRGWYEQYF. The CDR3 bases are TGTGCCAGCAGCTCCTACAGGGGGTGGTACGAGCAGTACTTC.

The rearrangement links TRBV9 to TRBJ2-7, with no clear D. This CDR3 is 13 amino acids long. Germline loops: CDR1 SGDLS, CDR2 YYNGEE. The V and J ends lost 0 bases and 5 bases respectively, with 9 bases between them. The CDR3 sequence: CASSVAEYNEQYF. As DNA, the CDR3 is TGTGCCAGCAGCGTAGCTGAGTATAACGAGCAGTACTTC.

The chain links TRBV27 to TRBJ2-5, with TRBD2 matching 12 bases. V shed 7 bases, J shed 5 bases, and the junction held 11 bases outside the gene matches. The length of the CDR3 is 16 residues. Germline-derived CDR1 and CDR2 are MNHEY and SMNVEV (reference sequence). The CDR3 nucleotides are TGTGCCAGCACTGGGGCTAGCGGGGGGGCTAGGGAGACCCAGTACTTC. It codes for CASTGASGGARETQYF.

This clone was observed once. V is TRBV30 and J is TRBJ1-6, with 8 positions matching TRBD1. CDR1 and CDR2 (germline): GTSNPN, SVGIG (reference sequence). The J segment lost 7 bases and the V segment lost 6 bases, leaving 5 bases of the junction unmatched. This CDR3 region has 13 residues. CDR3 residues: CACPGGLNSPLHF. The CDR3 DNA reads TGTGCCTGTCCAGGGGGCTTGAATTCACCCCTCCACTTT.

This clone has only one observation. The rearrangement joins TRBV19 to TRBJ1-2, with 11 nucleotides matching TRBD1. The germline gives CDR1 LNHDA, CDR2 SQIVND (reference sequence). This CDR3 has 15 amino acids. Unmatched junction bases numbered 6, after V lost 3 bases and J lost 6 bases. In DNA form, the CDR3 reads TGTGCCAGTAGTATCGGACAGGGGGCAGTGGATGGCTACACCTTC. Residues: CASSIGQGAVDGYTF.

The chain uses TRBV5-1 and TRBJ1-3; no definite D call. V was clipped by 3 bases and J by 0 bases, with 10 bases between them. The length of the CDR3 is 15 residues. Per germline, CDR1 SGHRS and CDR2 YFSETQ. CDR3 coding DNA: TGCGCCAGCAGCTCCCGCGGGGACTCTGGAAACACCATATATTTT. It translates to CASSSRGDSGNTIYF.

This clone was counted between two and nine times. The chain employs TRBV19 and TRBJ2-3; 11 nucleotides line up with TRBD2. Germline V CDR1 and CDR2: LNHDA, SQIVND (reference sequence). With V trimmed by 7 bases and J by 5 bases, 8 bases remained unmatched. This CDR3 region has 15 residues. The DNA of the CDR3 is TGTGCCAGTACCGAAACTAGCGGGGGAAGAGATACGCAGTATTTT. This codes for CASTETSGGRDTQYF.

The chain is built from TRBV6-1 and TRBJ1-2, with a tentative D call TRBD1 (6 bases). The CDR3 consists of 17 residues. Trimming cost V 2 bases and J 0 bases, with 16 bases left between them. CDR1 and CDR2 (germline): MNHNS, SASEGT. The CDR3 loop is CASSETTGQRANYGYTF. CDR3 nucleotides: TGTGCCAGCAGTGAAACGACCGGACAGAGAGCTAACTATGGCTACACCTTC.

CDR3 region: CASSQAGTVLNSPLHF. CDR3 bases: TGCGCCAGCAGCCAGGCGGGGACAGTCCTTAATTCACCCCTCCACTTT. J is TRBJ1-6 and V is TRBV4-1, with 7 bases identical to TRBD1. The V and J ends lost 3 bases and 6 bases, in that order; junction bases with no gene match: 8. The CDR3 totals 16 residues. The germline V gene encodes CDR1 MGHRA and CDR2 YSYEKL.

The J gene is TRBJ1-2, the V gene TRBV6-1; D possibly corresponds to TRBD1 (6 bases). This CDR3 spans 11 amino acids. Trimming took 6 bases from V and 8 from J, leaving 10 bases between them. CDR1 is MNHNS, CDR2 SASEGT, per germline. The DNA of the CDR3 is TGTGCCAGCAGACAGGGTTGGGGCTACACCTTC. Translation: CASRQGWGYTF.

The rearrangement joins TRBV6-1 to TRBJ1-1; maybe TRBD1 (6 bases). CDR1 and CDR2 (germline): MNHNS, SASEGT. V gave up 6 bases and J gave up 1 base, with 15 bases separating them. The CDR3 runs to 15 residues. CDR3 sequence: CASRSKDSSNTEAFF. The DNA for the CDR3 is TGTGCCAGCAGATCCAAGGACAGCTCGAACACTGAAGCTTTCTTT.

This chain links TRBV6-5 with TRBJ2-5; D remains ambiguous. There are 15 residues in the CDR3. Germline V gene sequence: CDR1 MNHEY, CDR2 SVGAGI. Trimming left V 6 bases short and J 5 bases short, with 19 bases between. CDR3 sequence reads: CASSFQTRYGETQYF. Written as DNA, the CDR3 is TGTGCCAGCAGCTTCCAAACCCGGTACGGGGAGACCCAGTACTTC.

V and J are TRBV7-9 and TRBJ2-7; 14 nucleotides align to TRBD2. V dropped 5 bases and J dropped 5; count of bases not matched to a gene: 11. CDR1 and CDR2 from the germline V gene are SEHNR and FQNEAQ (reference sequence). This CDR3 comprises 17 residues. The chain's CDR3 is CASSRGLAGGPLHEQYF. CDR3 coding DNA: TGTGCCAGCAGCCGCGGACTAGCGGGGGGCCCCCTTCACGAGCAGTACTTC.

This chain links TRBV4-3 with TRBJ2-5; the match to TRBD2 covers 7 bases. This CDR3 has 16 amino acids. Germline loops: CDR1 LGHNA, CDR2 YSLEER. J lost 4 bases, V lost 0 bases, and 8 bases had no gene match. CDR3 in amino acids: CASSQDLRGWGETQYF. CDR3 nucleotides: TGCGCCAGCAGCCAAGACCTGCGGGGGTGGGGAGAGACCCAGTACTTC.

The chain is built from TRBV30 and TRBJ2-7; 9 bases are shared with TRBD2. V was clipped by 4 bases and J by 6 bases; unmatched bases: 13. The CDR3 spans 15 residues. Germline values: CDR1 GTSNPN, CDR2 SVGIG (reference sequence). CDR3 residues: CAWTERTSVRGEQYF. The DNA for the CDR3 is TGTGCCTGGACCGAACGGACTAGCGTACGGGGCGAGCAGTACTTC.

The CDR3 sequence is CASSQDGQAGNTIYF. CDR3 DNA: TGCGCCAGCAGCCAAGATGGACAGGCTGGAAACACCATATATTTT. The chain recombines TRBV4-1 with TRBJ1-3, with 7 bases lining up with TRBD1. Trimming removed 0 bases from V and 2 bases from J; junction bases left unmatched: 1. Germline CDR1 is MGHRA and CDR2 is YSYEKL. The CDR3 has 15 amino acids.

The gene calls are TRBV5-1 and TRBJ2-7, with TRBD1 matching over 8 bases. CDR3 length: 15 residues. V lost 4 bases to trimming and J lost 1 base; unmatched junction nucleotides: 7. Per the germline V gene, CDR1 is SGHRS and CDR2 is YFSETQ. CDR3 in DNA: TGCGCCAGCAGCCCAGGACAGGGATATTCCTACGAGCAGTACTTC. This sequence encodes CASSPGQGYSYEQYF. Full variable domain (rest looked up from reference TRBV5-1 and TRBJ2-7): KAGVTQTPRYLIKTRGQQVTLSCSPISGHRSVSWYQQTPGQGLQFLFEYFSETQRNKGNFPGRFSGRQFSNSRSEMNVSTLELGDSALYLCASSPGQGYSYEQYFGPGTRLTVT.

This clone was detected a few times. The chain joins TRBV11-2 to TRBJ2-5, with 11 nucleotides matching TRBD2. The CDR3 length is 17 residues. With 1 base clipped from V and 5 bases from J, the junction kept 9 bases outside the gene matches. In germline, CDR1 is SGHAT, CDR2 FQNNGV. DNA for the CDR3: TGTGCCAGCAGCTTAGGCGGTAGCGGGGGGGCGTGGGAGACCCAGTACTTC. Its translation is CASSLGGSGGAWETQYF.

V usage is TRBV4-3 and J usage is TRBJ2-7, with D unclear. The V gene's germline CDR1 is LGHNA and CDR2 YSLEER. The CDR3 loop spans 13 amino acids. V shed 0 bases and J shed 4 bases, with 7 bases lying between them. Here the CDR3 reads CASSQEEWYEQYF. CDR3 bases: TGCGCCAGCAGCCAAGAGGAGTGGTACGAGCAGTACTTC.

This sequence joins TRBV4-2 and TRBJ2-7; 14 nucleotides match TRBD2. Unmatched junction bases numbered 12, after V lost 4 bases and J lost 7 bases. From germline, CDR1 is LGHNA and CDR2 YNFKEQ. The CDR3 extends over 17 amino acids. The CDR3 nucleotides are TGTGCCAGCAGCCGCCTATACGAGACTAGCGGGGGGGGAGAGCAGTACTTC. It yields the protein CASSRLYETSGGGEQYF.

This rearrangement joins TRBV19 to TRBJ2-7; D is unclear. In germline, CDR1 is LNHDA, CDR2 SQIVND (reference sequence). This CDR3 contains 13 residues. The germline V and J ends were trimmed by 4 bases and 0 bases, with 7 bases remaining between them. CDR3 sequence: CASSTRLSYEQYF. The CDR3 DNA sequence: TGTGCCAGTAGTACGCGACTCTCCTACGAGCAGTACTTC.

The rearrangement links TRBV5-6 to TRBJ1-1; 7 nucleotides agree with TRBD1. The germline gives CDR1 SGHDT, CDR2 YYEEEE. V lost 2 bases, J lost 0 bases, and 7 bases stayed unmatched. CDR3 size: 16 residues. The CDR3 sequence is CASSFSRGTMNTEAFF. The CDR3 DNA sequence: TGTGCCAGCAGCTTTTCCAGGGGGACCATGAACACTGAAGCTTTCTTT. The entire variable domain, with the rest obtained from reference TRBV5-6 and TRBJ1-1, is as follows: DAGVTQSPTHLIKTRGQQVTLRCSPKSGHDTVSWYQQALGQGPQFIFQYYEEEERQRGNFPDRFSGHQFPNYSSELNVNALLLGDSALYLCASSFSRGTMNTEAFFGQGTRLTVV.

This clone was recorded only once. The V call is TRBV18, the J call TRBJ2-7; 8 positions agree with TRBD1. V gave up 6 bases and J gave up 10 bases; unmatched junction bases: 8. In germline, CDR1 is KGHSH, CDR2 LQKENI. The CDR3 loop spans 12 amino acids. This chain's CDR3 is CASSPDRVDQYF. CDR3 DNA sequence: TGTGCCAGCTCCCCGGACAGGGTGGACCAGTACTTC.

The V gene is TRBV27, the J gene TRBJ2-3, with 8 bases identical to TRBD2. The CDR3 covers 15 residues. CDR1 is MNHEY, CDR2 SMNVEV, per germline (reference sequence). V lost 6 bases to trimming and J lost 3 bases; unmatched junction nucleotides: 8. CDR3 region: CASSPGGAVTDTQYF. CDR3 coding DNA: TGTGCCAGCAGCCCCGGGGGGGCAGTTACAGATACGCAGTATTTT.

This clone was seen only once. V and J are TRBV5-6 and TRBJ2-5; D uncertain. The CDR3 has 13 amino acids. Germline V CDR1 and CDR2: SGHDT, YYEEEE. V dropped 3 bases and J dropped 3 bases, with 9 bases sitting between them. The CDR3 region has the DNA TGTGCCAGCAGCTCAACTTTGAAAGAGACCCAGTACTTC. Its protein is CASSSTLKETQYF.

The V call is TRBV2, the J call TRBJ2-7; 10 nucleotides align to TRBD2. There are 14 residues in the CDR3. The junction had 5 bases not matched to a gene; V was cut back by 2 bases and J by 7 bases. Germline loops: CDR1 SNHLY, CDR2 FYNNEI. CDR3 loop: CASSESGLAREQYF. In nucleotides, the CDR3 is TGTGCCAGCAGTGAATCGGGACTAGCGCGGGAGCAGTACTTC.

The chain has TRBV6-1 and TRBJ2-7; D ambiguous. Germline CDR1 reads MNHNS; CDR2 reads SASEGT. V lost 6 bases, J lost 5 bases, and 14 bases lay in between. This CDR3 is built from 13 residues. The CDR3 region is CASSRFGEDEQYF. The CDR3 bases are TGTGCCAGCAGCCGGTTCGGCGAGGACGAGCAGTACTTC.

J is TRBJ1-2 and V is TRBV30; D is uncertain. The CDR3 spans 12 residues. V lost 0 bases and J 4 bases, leaving 6 bases between the germline ends. The V gene's germline CDR1 is GTSNPN and CDR2 SVGIG (reference sequence). CDR3 nucleotides: TGTGCCTGGAGTGTGGCGGTCTATGGCTACACCTTC. Protein: CAWSVAVYGYTF.

CDR3 DNA sequence: TGCGCCAGCAGCCAAGTAGGACAGGGGGCTAACGAGCAGTACTTC. Translation gives CASSQVGQGANEQYF. This rearrangement joins TRBV4-3 to TRBJ2-7; 11 bases are shared with TRBD1. The CDR3 extends over 15 amino acids. Germline CDR1 reads LGHNA; CDR2 reads YSLEER. The V gene end was trimmed by 1 base and the J gene end by 5 bases; junction bases not matched to a gene: 4.